This TCR beta chain was captured in a study of T cell clonality in common variable immunodeficiency. V shed 3 bases, J shed 7 bases, and the junction held 17 bases outside the gene matches. The V gene's germline CDR1 is MGHRA and CDR2 YSYEKL. This CDR3 region has 18 residues. TCRdb's table, derived via immunoSEQ multiplex PCR, lists solely in-frame clones and lacks some. The data list some 80,000 clones, none observed once; around 0.87% falls to the top ten. This clone has at least ten counts. Coverage ceases 3 residues before the CDR3 finishes, and the germline J gene fills in the end. Sample: peripheral blood mononuclear cells. The sequence was obtained from a person aged 18 to 75 in good health. The chain couples TRBV4-1 to TRBJ2-1, with 8 bases identical to TRBD2. Here the CDR3 reads CASSQLDMGLVGGNEQFF. The sequenced CDR3 bases are TGCGCCAGCAGCCAGCTTGATATGGGACTAGTGGGAGGAAATGAG.